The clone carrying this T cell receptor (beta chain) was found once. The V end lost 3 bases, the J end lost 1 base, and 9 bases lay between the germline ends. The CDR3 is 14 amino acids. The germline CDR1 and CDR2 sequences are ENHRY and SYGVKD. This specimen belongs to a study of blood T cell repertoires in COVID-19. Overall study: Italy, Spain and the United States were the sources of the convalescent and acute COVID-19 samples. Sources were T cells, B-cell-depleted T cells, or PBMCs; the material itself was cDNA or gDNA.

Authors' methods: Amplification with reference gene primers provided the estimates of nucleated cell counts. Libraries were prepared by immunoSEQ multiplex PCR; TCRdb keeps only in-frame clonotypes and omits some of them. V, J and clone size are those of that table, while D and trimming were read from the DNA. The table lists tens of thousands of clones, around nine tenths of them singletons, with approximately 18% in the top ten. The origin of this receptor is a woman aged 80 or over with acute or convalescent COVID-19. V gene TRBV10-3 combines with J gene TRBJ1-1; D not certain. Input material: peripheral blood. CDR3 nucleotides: TGTGCCATCAGTGAACTCCAAACGAACACTGAAGCTTTCTTT. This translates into CAISELQTNTEAFF.